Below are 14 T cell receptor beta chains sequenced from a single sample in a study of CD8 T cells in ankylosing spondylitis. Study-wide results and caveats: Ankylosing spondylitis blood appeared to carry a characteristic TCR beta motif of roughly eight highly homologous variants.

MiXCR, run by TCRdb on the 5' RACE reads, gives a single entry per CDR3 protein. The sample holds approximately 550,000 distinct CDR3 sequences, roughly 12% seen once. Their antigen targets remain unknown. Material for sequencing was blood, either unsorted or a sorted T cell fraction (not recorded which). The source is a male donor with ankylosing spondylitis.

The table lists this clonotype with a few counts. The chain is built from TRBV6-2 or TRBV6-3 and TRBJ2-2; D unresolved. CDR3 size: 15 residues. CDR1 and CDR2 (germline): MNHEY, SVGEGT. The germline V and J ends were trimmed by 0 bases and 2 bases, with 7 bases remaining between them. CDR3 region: CASSYSAQNTGELFF. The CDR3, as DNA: TGTGCCAGCAGTTACTCAGCACAAAACACCGGGGAGCTGTTTTTT.

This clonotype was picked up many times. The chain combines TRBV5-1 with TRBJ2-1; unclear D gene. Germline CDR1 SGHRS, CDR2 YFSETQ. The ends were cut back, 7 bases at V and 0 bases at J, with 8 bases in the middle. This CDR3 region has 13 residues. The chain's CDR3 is CASCMSSYNEQFF. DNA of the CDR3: TGCGCCAGCTGCATGAGCTCCTACAATGAGCAGTTCTTC.

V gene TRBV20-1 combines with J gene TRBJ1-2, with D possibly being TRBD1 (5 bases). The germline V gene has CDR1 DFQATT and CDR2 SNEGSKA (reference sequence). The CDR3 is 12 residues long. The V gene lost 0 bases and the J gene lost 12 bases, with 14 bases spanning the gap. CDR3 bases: TGCAGTGCTAGAGATCCCAGGGTCCACGACACCTTC. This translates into CSARDPRVHDTF.

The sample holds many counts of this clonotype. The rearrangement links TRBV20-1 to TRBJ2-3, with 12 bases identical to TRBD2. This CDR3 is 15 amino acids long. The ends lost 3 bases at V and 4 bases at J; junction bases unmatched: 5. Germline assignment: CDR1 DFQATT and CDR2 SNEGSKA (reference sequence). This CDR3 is CSASSRLAGADTQYF. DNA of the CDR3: TGCAGTGCTAGCTCTAGACTAGCGGGAGCAGATACGCAGTATTTT.

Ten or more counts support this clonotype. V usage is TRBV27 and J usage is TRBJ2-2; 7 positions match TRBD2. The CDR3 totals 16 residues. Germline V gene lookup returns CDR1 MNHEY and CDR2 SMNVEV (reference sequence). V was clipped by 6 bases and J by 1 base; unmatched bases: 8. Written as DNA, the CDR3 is TGTGCCAGCAGCCTAGGGCCTAGCGGGAACACCGGGGAGCTGTTTTTT. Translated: CASSLGPSGNTGELFF.

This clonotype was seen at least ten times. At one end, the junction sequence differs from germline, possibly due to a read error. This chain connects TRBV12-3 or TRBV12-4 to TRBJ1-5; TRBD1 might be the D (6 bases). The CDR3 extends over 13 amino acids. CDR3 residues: CASSPEDGQRQHF. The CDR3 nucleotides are TGTGCCAGCAGCCCAGAGGACGGACAGCGCCAGCATTTT.

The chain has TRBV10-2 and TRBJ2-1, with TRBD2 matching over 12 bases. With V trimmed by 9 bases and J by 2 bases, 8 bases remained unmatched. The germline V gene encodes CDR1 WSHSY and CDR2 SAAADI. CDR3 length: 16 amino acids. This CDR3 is CASSKASGRAYNEQFF. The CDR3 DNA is TGCGCCAGTTCTAAAGCTAGCGGGAGGGCCTACAATGAGCAGTTCTTC.

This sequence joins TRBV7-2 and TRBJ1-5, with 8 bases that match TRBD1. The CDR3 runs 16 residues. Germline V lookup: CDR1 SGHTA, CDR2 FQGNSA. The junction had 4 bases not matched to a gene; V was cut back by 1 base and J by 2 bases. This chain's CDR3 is CASSLDTGGRNQPQHF. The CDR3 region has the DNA TGTGCCAGCAGCTTAGATACAGGGGGTCGCAATCAGCCCCAGCATTTT. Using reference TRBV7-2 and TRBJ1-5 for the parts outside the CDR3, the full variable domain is GAGVSQSPSNKVTEKGKDVELRCDPISGHTALYWYRQSLGQGLEFLIYFQGNSAPDKSGLPSDRFSAERTGGSVSTLTIQRTQQEDSAVYLCASSLDTGGRNQPQHFGDGTRLSIL.

CDR3 sequence (DNA): TGCGCCAGCCGAATTTCAGGGATAACTGAAGCTTTCTTT. It is translated as CASRISGITEAFF. The rearrangement links TRBV5-1 to TRBJ1-1; the D gene is possibly TRBD1 (5 bases). CDR3 length: 13 amino acids. Trimming stripped 7 bases from V and 5 bases from J, with 15 bases between. The germline gives CDR1 SGHRS, CDR2 YFSETQ. The whole variable domain, filled in from reference TRBV5-1 and TRBJ1-1, reads KAGVTQTPRYLIKTRGQQVTLSCSPISGHRSVSWYQQTPGQGLQFLFEYFSETQRNKGNFPGRFSGRQFSNSRSEMNVSTLELGDSALYLCASRISGITEAFFGQGTRLTVV.

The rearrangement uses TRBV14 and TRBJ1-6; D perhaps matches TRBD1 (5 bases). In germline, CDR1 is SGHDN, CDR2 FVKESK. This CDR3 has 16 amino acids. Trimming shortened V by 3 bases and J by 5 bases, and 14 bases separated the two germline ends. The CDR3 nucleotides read TGTGCCAGCAGCCATGGGCCGGGACGGAATAATTCACCCCTCCACTTT. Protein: CASSHGPGRNNSPLHF.

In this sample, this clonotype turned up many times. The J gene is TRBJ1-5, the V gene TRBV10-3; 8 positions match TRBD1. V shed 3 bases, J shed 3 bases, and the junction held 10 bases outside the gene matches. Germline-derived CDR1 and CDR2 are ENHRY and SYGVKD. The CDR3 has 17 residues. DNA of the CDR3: TGTGCCATCAGTGATTCCTCGACAGGGGATGACAATCAGCCCCAGCATTTT. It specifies CAISDSSTGDDNQPQHF.

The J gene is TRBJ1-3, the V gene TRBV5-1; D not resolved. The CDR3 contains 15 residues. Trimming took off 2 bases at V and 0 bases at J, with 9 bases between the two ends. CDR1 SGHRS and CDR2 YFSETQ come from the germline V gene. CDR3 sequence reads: CASSFGDSSGNTIYF. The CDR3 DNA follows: TGCGCCAGCAGCTTCGGGGATAGCTCTGGAAACACCATATATTTT.

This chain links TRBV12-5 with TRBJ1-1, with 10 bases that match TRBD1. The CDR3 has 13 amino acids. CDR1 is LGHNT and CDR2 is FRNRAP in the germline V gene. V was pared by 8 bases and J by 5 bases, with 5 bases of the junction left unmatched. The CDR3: CASLGQGITEAFF. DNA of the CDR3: TGTGCTAGTTTGGGACAGGGGATAACTGAAGCTTTCTTT.

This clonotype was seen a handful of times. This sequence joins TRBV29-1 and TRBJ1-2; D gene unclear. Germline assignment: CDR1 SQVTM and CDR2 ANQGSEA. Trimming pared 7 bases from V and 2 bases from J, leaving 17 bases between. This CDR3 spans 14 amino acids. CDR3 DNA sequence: TGCAGCGCCGACCCCAAGTCGCCAAACTATGGCTACACCTTC. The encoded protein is CSADPKSPNYGYTF.